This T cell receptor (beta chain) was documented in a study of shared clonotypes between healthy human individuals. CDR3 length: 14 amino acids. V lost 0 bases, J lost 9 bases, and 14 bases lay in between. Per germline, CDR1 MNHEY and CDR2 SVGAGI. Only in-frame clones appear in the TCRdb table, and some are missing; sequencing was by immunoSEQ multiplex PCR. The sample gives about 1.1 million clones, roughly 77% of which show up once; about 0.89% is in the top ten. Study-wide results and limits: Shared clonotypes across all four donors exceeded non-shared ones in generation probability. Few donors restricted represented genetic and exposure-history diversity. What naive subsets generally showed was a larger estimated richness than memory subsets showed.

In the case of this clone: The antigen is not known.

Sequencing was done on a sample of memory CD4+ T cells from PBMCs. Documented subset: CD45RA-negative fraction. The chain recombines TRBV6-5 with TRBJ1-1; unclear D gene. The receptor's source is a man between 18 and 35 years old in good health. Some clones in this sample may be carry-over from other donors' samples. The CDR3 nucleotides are TGTGCCAGCAGTTACTCCGGCTCGGGATTTCAAGCTTTCTTT. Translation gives CASSYSGSGFQAFF.